The rows below give T cell receptor beta chains drawn from one sample of a study of cytomegalovirus exposure and HLA in healthy donors. Repertoires were generated with immunoSEQ multiplex PCR, while TCRdb's copy carries only in-frame clones and drops some. The table lists 220,000 or so clones, 70% to 80% of them singletons. What was sequenced was PBMCs. These receptors were obtained from a male donor in good health and CMV-seronegative. Both conserved end residues are part of each CDR3. A D gene is named only where the DNA matches it firmly. Only some rows state a clone size, as once, few, many or a class for expanded clones.

d_call j_call v_call clone_size cdr3_nt cdr3_aa
TRBD1 TRBJ2-7 TRBV5-6 - TGTGCCACCAGGCGAGGGGGGGGACAGGGTATATACGAGCAGTACTTC CATRRGGGQGIYEQYF
TRBD2 TRBJ2-1 TRBV9 once TGTGCCAGCAGCGCCCAGAATTTAGCGGGAGGGGATGATGAGCAGTTCTTC CASSAQNLAGGDDEQFF
- TRBJ1-5 TRBV7-8 - TGTGCCAGCAGCTTACCCCAGGGAGGGCAGCCCCAGCATTTT CASSLPQGGQPQHF
TRBD2 TRBJ2-1 TRBV7-8 - TGTGCCAGCAGCCCTTATTTCGCGGGAGGCTCCTACAATGAGCAGTTCTTC CASSPYFAGGSYNEQFF
- TRBJ1-1 TRBV29-1 - TGCAGCGTTGTCGTTGGAGGGTCTATGAACACTGAAGCTTTCTTT CSVVVGGSMNTEAFF
- TRBJ1-1 TRBV7-6 - TGTGCCAGCAGCTTAGCAGCGGGGAACACTGAAGCTTTCTTT CASSLAAGNTEAFF
- TRBJ1-4 TRBV9 - TGTGCCAGCAGCGTAGAGGGGGGGACAACTAATGAAAAACTGTTTTTT CASSVEGGTTNEKLFF
- TRBJ1-5 TRBV21-1 - TGTGCCAGCAGCACCAGCGCTACGAGCGGGCCCCAGCATTTT CASSTSATSGPQHF
TRBD2 TRBJ2-5 TRBV9 - TGTGCCAGCAGCGACACCCCTAGCGGGAGTTCGTCAGAGACCCAGTACTTC CASSDTPSGSSSETQYF
- TRBJ1-5 TRBV5-6 - TGTGCCAGCAGCTTGAGAGGGCTGGATCAGCCCCAGCATTTT CASSLRGLDQPQHF